One and the same sample provided the 2 T cell receptor beta chains below, sequenced in a study of blood T cell repertoires in COVID-19. The protocol was immunoSEQ multiplex PCR, while the TCRdb copy is restricted to in-frame clones and leaves out a portion. In the table there are nearly 350,000 clones, around 87% of which are singletons. The sequenced sample consisted of peripheral blood. Receptors originate from a woman in her forties or fifties with COVID-19, enrolled during active disease.

The genes are TRBV5-1 and TRBJ2-7; 7 positions agree with TRBD2. The CDR3 spans 16 residues. J gave up 6 bases and V 2 bases, and 14 bases lay outside the gene matches. Germline CDR1 is SGHRS and CDR2 is YFSETQ. This CDR3 reads CASSFGGRASVIEQYF. CDR3 DNA: TGCGCCAGCAGCTTTGGTGGGAGGGCCAGCGTTATCGAGCAGTACTTC.

J is TRBJ2-7 and V is TRBV29-1; tentatively, D is TRBD2 (6 bases). The V gene's germline CDR1 is SQVTM and CDR2 ANQGSEA. This CDR3 is 13 amino acids long. V was shortened by 7 bases and J by 0 bases, with 13 bases between the two germline ends. The CDR3 nucleotides are TGCAGCGCTCCGGGACTTAACTCCTACGAGCAGTACTTC. Amino acid sequence: CSAPGLNSYEQYF.